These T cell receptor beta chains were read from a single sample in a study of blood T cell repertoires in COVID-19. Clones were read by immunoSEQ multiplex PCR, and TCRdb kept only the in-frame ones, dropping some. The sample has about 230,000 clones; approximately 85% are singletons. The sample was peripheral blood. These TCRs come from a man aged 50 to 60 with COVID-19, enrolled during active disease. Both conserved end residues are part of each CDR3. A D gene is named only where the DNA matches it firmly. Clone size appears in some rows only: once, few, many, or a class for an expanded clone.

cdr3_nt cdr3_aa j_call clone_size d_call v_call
TGTGCCAGCACCAAGGGACTAGCCCCAGATACGCAGTATTTT CASTKGLAPDTQYF TRBJ2-3 once TRBD2 TRBV9
TGTGCCAGCTCACCACAGGGGCAGGATCAGCCCCAGCATTTT CASSPQGQDQPQHF TRBJ1-5 NA NA TRBV18
TGTGCCAGCAGCCCCCGGGGAGCGGGGGGAGGGAACACCGGGGAGCTGTTTTTT CASSPRGAGGGNTGELFF TRBJ2-2 NA TRBD2 TRBV28
TGTGCCAGCAGTTACACGTCGGGGGGGCCGTCGCGCACAGATACGCAGTATTTT CASSYTSGGPSRTDTQYF TRBJ2-3 NA TRBD2 TRBV6-2/TRBV6-3
TGCAGCGCCCGAGGGGGGGAGGCGACCCAGTACTTC CSARGGEATQYF TRBJ2-5 NA NA TRBV29-1
TGTGCCAGCAGCCGGGGGAGCTCTGGAAACACCATATATTTT CASSRGSSGNTIYF TRBJ1-3 NA NA TRBV7-9
TGTGCCAGCAGCTTGGCCGGGACAGGGACGATCGAGCAGTACTTC CASSLAGTGTIEQYF TRBJ2-7 NA TRBD1 TRBV5-8
TGTGCCAGCAGCTTCCGGGACAGGGACACTGAAGCTTTCTTT CASSFRDRDTEAFF TRBJ1-1 NA TRBD1 TRBV7-6
TGTGCCAGCTCACCCAGCGAAGGTTCTGGAAACACCATATATTTT CASSPSEGSGNTIYF TRBJ1-3 NA NA TRBV18
TGTGCCAGCTCACCACCTCCGGGAGAGACCCAGTACTTC CASSPPPGETQYF TRBJ2-5 NA NA TRBV18
TGCAGTGCGAGTCGTACTAGGAGCAATGAGCAGTTCTTC CSASRTRSNEQFF TRBJ2-1 NA NA TRBV20-1
TGCGCCAGCAGCCCTCGGGACAGGGTCACCGGGGAGCTGTTTTTT CASSPRDRVTGELFF TRBJ2-2 NA TRBD1 TRBV4-1
TGTGCCAGCTCACCACCGACTAGCGGGGCCGGGGCAGATACGCAGTATTTT CASSPPTSGAGADTQYF TRBJ2-3 NA TRBD2 TRBV18
TGTGCCAGCAGCCACGGGACTAGCGATGTAGATACGCAGTATTTT CASSHGTSDVDTQYF TRBJ2-3 NA TRBD2 TRBV6-6
TGTGCCAGCAGCATACAGGGGCTTACTACCTACGAGCAGTACTTC CASSIQGLTTYEQYF TRBJ2-7 NA TRBD1 TRBV5-4
TGTGCCAGCAGCGCTCTAGCCTATGTGGGTGATACGCAGTATTTT CASSALAYVGDTQYF TRBJ2-3 NA NA TRBV7-6
TGTGCCAGCAGTATTACCAGGGGGCCCGAATATGGCTACACCTTC CASSITRGPEYGYTF TRBJ1-2 NA TRBD1 TRBV27
TGTGCCAGCAGCTTAGGTGCGGCAGAGCAAGAGACCCAGTACTTC CASSLGAAEQETQYF TRBJ2-5 NA NA TRBV11-2
TGTGCCAGCAGCTTAGACACCGGGACATACAATGAGCAGTTCTTC CASSLDTGTYNEQFF TRBJ2-1 NA NA TRBV11-3
TGTGCCACCAGTGATTTGAGAGGACTAGCCCCAGATACGCAGTATTTT CATSDLRGLAPDTQYF TRBJ2-3 NA TRBD2 TRBV24-1
TGTGTCACAGAGCCCCCGATGACAGGGACCCATAAGGGTTTGTACCAAGAGACCCAGTACTTC CVTEPPMTGTHKGLYQETQYF TRBJ2-5 NA TRBD1 TRBV19
TGTGCCAGCAGCCACATAAGCCCACCCCGGGCACTAGGGTCTGGCTACACCTTC CASSHISPPRALGSGYTF TRBJ1-2 NA NA TRBV3-1/TRBV3-2
TGTGCCAGCAGAAGGCGGGGCAGCTACACAGATACGCAGTATTTT CASRRRGSYTDTQYF TRBJ2-3 NA NA TRBV28
TGTGCCAGCAGTAAAGGACAGGGTCTTGGCTACACCTTC CASSKGQGLGYTF TRBJ1-2 NA TRBD1 TRBV25-1
TGTGCCAGCAGGGGACAGAATAGCAATCAGCCCCAGCATTTT CASRGQNSNQPQHF TRBJ1-5 NA TRBD1 TRBV6-4
TGCGCCAGCAGCTTGGAAGGGGATGGCAATCAGCCCCAGCATTTT CASSLEGDGNQPQHF TRBJ1-5 once NA TRBV5-1
TGTGCCAGCAGCTTAGAGAGGACAGATACGCAGTATTTT CASSLERTDTQYF TRBJ2-3 NA NA TRBV11-2
TGTGCCAGCAGCTTGCAGGGGATGAGCTACAATGAGCAGTTCTTC CASSLQGMSYNEQFF TRBJ2-1 NA NA TRBV11-3
TGTGCCAGCAGCCCCAGGGAAAAACTGTTTTTT CASSPREKLFF TRBJ1-4 NA NA TRBV28
TGCGCCAGCAGCCAAGTGACCACATACGGGAAGGACTATGGCTACACCTTC CASSQVTTYGKDYGYTF TRBJ1-2 NA NA TRBV4-1
TGTGCCAGCAGCCCCCGGTCTCAGAGGTCTGGGGAGCAGTACTTC CASSPRSQRSGEQYF TRBJ2-7 NA NA TRBV5-4
TGTGCCAGCAGTGAACGGGGTGGTGAGACCCAGTACTTC CASSERGGETQYF TRBJ2-5 NA NA TRBV2
TGTGCCAGTAGTATCCTTATCCAAGAGACCCAGTACTTC CASSILIQETQYF TRBJ2-5 NA NA TRBV19
TGTGCCAGTGGCTCGGGGGTCGAGCAGTACTTC CASGSGVEQYF TRBJ2-7 NA NA TRBV19
TGTGCCAGCGTAGGGGTTGGCACTGAAGCTTTCTTT CASVGVGTEAFF TRBJ1-1 NA NA TRBV27
TGTGCCAGCAGCCCAGGGGACAGGGGTGGAGAGCAGTTCTTC CASSPGDRGGEQFF TRBJ2-1 NA TRBD1 TRBV7-3
TGTGCCAGTAGTCAAGGACAGGGAGACAAACTGTTTTTT CASSQGQGDKLFF TRBJ1-4 few TRBD1 TRBV19
TGTGCCAGCAGTTTATCGGACTCAAGCTATGGCTACACCTTC CASSLSDSSYGYTF TRBJ1-2 once NA TRBV28
TGTGCCAGCAGCTTAACGCAGGGTGAGCAGTTCTTC CASSLTQGEQFF TRBJ2-1 NA NA TRBV11-3
TGTGCCAGCAGCAAGGACTTTAACTATGGCTACACCTTC CASSKDFNYGYTF TRBJ1-2 few NA TRBV6-6